Sequencing of this TCR beta chain was carried out in a study of regulatory T cells in long-lasting Graves disease. Sample time point: newly diagnosed GD, antithyroid drugs for less than 3 months. PBMCs provided the RNA from which the TCR library was made. Sequencing libraries for TCR beta were prepared with iRepertoire HTBI primers and Arm-PCR of CDR3 regions. TCRdb reprocessed the multiplex PCR reads with MiXCR, giving one entry per CDR3 protein. The table lists a few hundred thousand distinct CDR3 sequences, about 17% of them singletons. The CDR3 is 14 residues long. In germline, CDR1 is SGHRS, CDR2 YFSETQ. Trimming at V came to 4 bases and at J to 4 bases, leaving 5 bases not matched to a gene. These data are also associated with another study on T cells in Graves' hyperthyroidism and ophthalmopathy.

The starting material was peripheral blood mononuclear cells (PBMCs), obtained at new diagnosis, from a patient treated with antithyroid drugs. The chain carries TRBV5-1 and TRBJ2-3, with 8 nucleotides matching TRBD1. The source is a young woman with Graves disease. CDR3 amino acids: CASSPGQGADTQYF. CDR3 DNA sequence: TGCGCCAGCAGCCCAGGACAGGGCGCAGATACGCAGTATTTT.